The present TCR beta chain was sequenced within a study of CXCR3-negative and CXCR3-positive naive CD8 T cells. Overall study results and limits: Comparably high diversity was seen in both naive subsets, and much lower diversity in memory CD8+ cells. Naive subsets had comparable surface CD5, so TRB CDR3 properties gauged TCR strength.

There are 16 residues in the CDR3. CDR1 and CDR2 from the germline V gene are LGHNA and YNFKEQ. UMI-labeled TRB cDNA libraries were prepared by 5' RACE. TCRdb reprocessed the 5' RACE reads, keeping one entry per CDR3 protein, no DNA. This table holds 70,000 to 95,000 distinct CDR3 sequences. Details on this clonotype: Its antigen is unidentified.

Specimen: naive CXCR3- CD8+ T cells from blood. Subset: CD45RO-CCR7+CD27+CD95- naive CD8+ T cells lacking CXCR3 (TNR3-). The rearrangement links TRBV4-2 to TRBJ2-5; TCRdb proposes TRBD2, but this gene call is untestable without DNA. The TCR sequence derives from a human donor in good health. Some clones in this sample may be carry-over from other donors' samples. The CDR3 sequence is CASSLATTRDSGTQYF.